This is a list of T cell receptor beta chains from one sample in a study of blood T cell repertoires in COVID-19. The table came from immunoSEQ multiplex PCR; TCRdb's copy has only in-frame clones and leaves some out. This sample has about 25,000 clones, with more than 75% found just once. Sequenced material: peripheral blood. These receptors were taken from a man aged 50 to 59 with active COVID-19. Each CDR3 is given with its conserved first and last residue. D genes are given only for firm matches. Size values are once, few and many counts, or a class for expanded clones, and some rows have none.

V: TRBV5-5
size: -
J: TRBJ2-1
D: TRBD2
CDR3: CASSLTSGAYNEQFF
DNA: TGTGCCAGCAGCTTGACTAGCGGTGCCTACAATGAGCAGTTCTTC

V: TRBV2
size: -
J: TRBJ1-4
D: -
CDR3: CASSQQQSMEKLFF
DNA: TGTGCCAGCAGCCAACAGCAATCCATGGAAAAACTGTTTTTT

V: TRBV7-2
size: -
J: TRBJ1-4
D: TRBD1
CDR3: CASSPQGGREKLFF
DNA: TGTGCCAGCAGTCCCCAGGGGGGACGGGAAAAACTGTTTTTT

V: TRBV6-2/TRBV6-3
size: -
J: TRBJ2-1
D: TRBD2
CDR3: CASSYREAGSNEQFF
DNA: TGTGCCAGCAGTTACAGGGAAGCGGGGTCCAATGAGCAGTTCTTC

V: TRBV4-1
size: -
J: TRBJ1-1
D: -
CDR3: CASSQDPRRGVGGTEAFF
DNA: TGCGCCAGCAGCCAAGACCCTAGGCGGGGGGTTGGTGGCACTGAAGCTTTCTTT

V: TRBV15
size: few
J: TRBJ2-2
D: -
CDR3: CATSSGAGGRIIGSTGELFF
DNA: TGTGCCACCAGCAGTGGGGCAGGGGGGCGCATTATCGGGAGCACCGGGGAGCTGTTTTTT

V: TRBV29-1
size: -
J: TRBJ2-2
D: -
CDR3: CSVDESGFTGELFF
DNA: TGCAGCGTTGATGAGAGCGGTTTCACCGGGGAGCTGTTTTTT

V: TRBV28
size: -
J: TRBJ1-6
D: -
CDR3: CASTSSYNSPLHF
DNA: TGTGCCAGCACGAGCTCCTATAATTCACCCCTCCACTTT

V: TRBV7-9
size: -
J: TRBJ1-1
D: TRBD1
CDR3: CASTKAAGGTEAFF
DNA: TGTGCCAGCACCAAAGCGGCAGGGGGCACTGAAGCTTTCTTT

V: TRBV2
size: -
J: TRBJ2-7
D: -
CDR3: CASSALMDTSSYEQYF
DNA: TGTGCCAGCAGTGCCTTGATGGACACGAGCTCCTACGAGCAGTACTTC

V: TRBV6-1
size: -
J: TRBJ1-5
D: -
CDR3: CASSELGQTNQPQHF
DNA: TGTGCCAGCAGTGAACTCGGACAGACCAATCAGCCCCAGCATTTT

V: TRBV28
size: -
J: TRBJ1-1
D: -
CDR3: CASSLRQQYTEAFF
DNA: TGTGCCAGCAGTTTACGACAACAATACACTGAAGCTTTCTTT

V: TRBV19
size: once
J: TRBJ2-4
D: TRBD1
CDR3: CASSSLKQGAVAKNIQYF
DNA: TGTGCCAGTAGTTCCCTCAAACAGGGGGCTGTAGCCAAAAACATTCAGTACTTC

V: TRBV11-3
size: -
J: TRBJ2-1
D: TRBD2
CDR3: CASSTVVELAAYNEQFF
DNA: TGTGCCAGCAGTACTGTGGTAGAACTAGCGGCTTACAATGAGCAGTTCTTC

V: TRBV14
size: once
J: TRBJ2-6
D: TRBD2
CDR3: CASSLAGSLSGANVLTF
DNA: TGTGCCAGCAGCCTAGCGGGCAGCCTCTCTGGGGCCAACGTCCTGACTTTC

V: TRBV19
size: -
J: TRBJ2-1
D: TRBD2
CDR3: CASSMSGLAGGNEQFF
DNA: TGTGCCAGTAGTATGTCAGGACTAGCGGGGGGAAATGAGCAGTTCTTC

V: TRBV5-1
size: -
J: TRBJ1-4
D: -
CDR3: CASSLSQGPEKLFF
DNA: TGCGCCAGCAGCTTGTCACAGGGCCCTGAAAAACTGTTTTTT

V: TRBV7-8
size: once
J: TRBJ1-3
D: TRBD1
CDR3: CASSLSGQTPGNTIYF
DNA: TGTGCCAGCAGCTTATCGGGACAGACCCCTGGAAACACCATATATTTT

V: TRBV3-1/TRBV3-2
size: -
J: TRBJ2-7
D: TRBD1
CDR3: CASSAQPGQGKSTEQYF
DNA: TGTGCCAGCAGCGCCCAGCCGGGACAGGGAAAAAGTACCGAGCAGTACTTC

V: TRBV4-2
size: -
J: TRBJ2-7
D: -
CDR3: CASSQDSARSYEQYF
DNA: TGTGCCAGCAGCCAAGATTCTGCTAGGAGCTACGAGCAGTACTTC

V: TRBV19
size: -
J: TRBJ2-2
D: TRBD2
CDR3: CASQRTGGNTGELFF
DNA: TGTGCCAGTCAGCGTACGGGAGGGAACACCGGGGAGCTGTTTTTT

V: TRBV6-2/TRBV6-3
size: once
J: TRBJ2-5
D: TRBD2
CDR3: CASSSPPAPGLAGKTQYF
DNA: TGTGCCAGCAGTTCCCCTCCAGCACCAGGACTAGCCGGGAAGACCCAGTACTTC

V: TRBV19
size: -
J: TRBJ2-2
D: -
CDR3: CASRTTGTLRTGELFF
DNA: TGTGCCAGTAGGACCACCGGGACTCTAAGGACCGGGGAGCTGTTTTTT

V: TRBV28
size: -
J: TRBJ2-1
D: -
CDR3: CASTPGVNEQFF
DNA: TGTGCCAGCACCCCCGGGGTGAATGAGCAGTTCTTC

V: TRBV7-9
size: -
J: TRBJ1-1
D: TRBD1
CDR3: CASSLEGTGAFF
DNA: TGTGCCAGCAGCTTAGAGGGGACAGGGGCTTTCTTT

V: TRBV16
size: -
J: TRBJ1-1
D: -
CDR3: CASSQSVDRLIEAFF
DNA: TGTGCCAGCAGCCAATCCGTGGACAGATTGATCGAAGCTTTCTTT

V: TRBV14
size: -
J: TRBJ2-1
D: TRBD1
CDR3: CASSQTRTGGNEQFF
DNA: TGTGCCAGCAGCCAAACGAGGACAGGGGGCAATGAGCAGTTCTTC

V: TRBV12-5
size: -
J: TRBJ2-1
D: TRBD2
CDR3: CASGLVLLAGGHEQFF
DNA: TGTGCTAGTGGTTTGGTACTACTAGCGGGGGGCCATGAGCAGTTCTTC

V: TRBV11-2
size: -
J: TRBJ1-2
D: TRBD1
CDR3: CASSLGTGDYGYTF
DNA: TGTGCCAGCAGCTTAGGGACAGGGGACTACGGCTACACCTTC

V: TRBV3-1/TRBV3-2
size: -
J: TRBJ2-1
D: -
CDR3: CASSQDAWYNEQFF
DNA: TGTGCCAGCAGCCAAGATGCGTGGTACAATGAGCAGTTCTTC

V: TRBV5-1
size: -
J: TRBJ2-5
D: TRBD2
CDR3: CASSITLAGERETQYF
DNA: TGCGCCAGCAGCATTACACTAGCGGGAGAACGGGAGACCCAGTACTTC

V: TRBV4-2
size: -
J: TRBJ1-1
D: TRBD1
CDR3: CASSQDRQGTGGFEAFF
DNA: TGTGCCAGCAGCCAAGATCGTCAAGGGACAGGGGGCTTTGAAGCTTTCTTT

V: TRBV12-5
size: -
J: TRBJ2-1
D: TRBD2
CDR3: CASGLTSVLSYNEQFF
DNA: TGTGCTAGTGGTTTGACTAGCGTCCTCTCCTACAATGAGCAGTTCTTC